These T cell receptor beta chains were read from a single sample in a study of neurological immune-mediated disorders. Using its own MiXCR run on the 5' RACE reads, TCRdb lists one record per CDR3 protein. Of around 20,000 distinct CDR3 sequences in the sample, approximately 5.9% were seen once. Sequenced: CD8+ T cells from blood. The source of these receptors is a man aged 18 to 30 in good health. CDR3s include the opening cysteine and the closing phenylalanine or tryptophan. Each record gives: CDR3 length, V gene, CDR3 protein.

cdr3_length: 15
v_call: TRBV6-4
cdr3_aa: CASSALAGDNSPLHF

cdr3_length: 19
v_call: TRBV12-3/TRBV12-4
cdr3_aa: CASSLQTSGGLANTVELFF

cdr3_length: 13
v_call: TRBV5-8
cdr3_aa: CASSDGVTYEQYF

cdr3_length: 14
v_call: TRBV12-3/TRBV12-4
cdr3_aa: CASRPLERGTEAFF

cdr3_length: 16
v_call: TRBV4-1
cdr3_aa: CASSPEGVPPNTEAFF

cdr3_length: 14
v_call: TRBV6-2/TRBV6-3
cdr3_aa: CASSYSVSSYEQYF

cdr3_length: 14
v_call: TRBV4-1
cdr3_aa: CASSGGGRYAEAFF

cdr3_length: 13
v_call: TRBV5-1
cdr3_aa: CASSPTGNQPQHF

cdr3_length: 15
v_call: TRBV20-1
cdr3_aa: CSAIPDKGRDSPLHF

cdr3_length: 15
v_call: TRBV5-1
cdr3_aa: CASSLATGKVNIQYF

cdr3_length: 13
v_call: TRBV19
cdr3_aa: CASSITGNSPLHF

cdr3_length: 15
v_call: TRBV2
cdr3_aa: CASRNPRDNGNTIYF

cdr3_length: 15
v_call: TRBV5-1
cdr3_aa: CASSLRAGDAYGYTF

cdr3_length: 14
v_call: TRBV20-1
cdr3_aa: CSARTSGANYEQYF

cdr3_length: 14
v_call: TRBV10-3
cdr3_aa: CAISEVGSQYEQYF

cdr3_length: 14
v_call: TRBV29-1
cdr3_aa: CSPRPTALNYGYTF

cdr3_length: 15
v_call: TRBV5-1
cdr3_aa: CASSLASGGGDEQFF

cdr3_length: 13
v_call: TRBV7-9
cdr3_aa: CASSPKAGNTIYF

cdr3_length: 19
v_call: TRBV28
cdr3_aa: CASSSPHGGSSGGQETQYF

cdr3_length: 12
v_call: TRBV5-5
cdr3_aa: CASSLIGLEAFF

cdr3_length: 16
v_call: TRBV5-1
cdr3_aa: CASSPGTAISGNTIYF

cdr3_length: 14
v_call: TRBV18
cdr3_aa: CASSPETGVPEAFF

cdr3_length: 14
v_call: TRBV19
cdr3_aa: CASMRTPNTGELFF

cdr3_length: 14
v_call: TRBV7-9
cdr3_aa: CASKVSSSYNEQFF

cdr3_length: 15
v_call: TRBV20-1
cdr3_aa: CSASAPGRIGNIQYF

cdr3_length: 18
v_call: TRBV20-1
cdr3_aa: CSARDRETGVYSNQPQHF

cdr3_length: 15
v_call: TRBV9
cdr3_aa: CASSVRGATGNTIYF

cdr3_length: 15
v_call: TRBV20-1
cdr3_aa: CSARDRTGNNYGYTF

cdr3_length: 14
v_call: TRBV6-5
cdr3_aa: CASSYESRTGELFF

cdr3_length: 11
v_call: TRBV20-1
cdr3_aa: CSAGAYNEQFF

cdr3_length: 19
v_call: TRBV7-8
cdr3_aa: CASSHSTGLAGGPSHEQYF

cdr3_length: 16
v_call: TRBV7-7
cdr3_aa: CASSSGLAGDYNEQFF

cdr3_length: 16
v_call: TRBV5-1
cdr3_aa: CASSLGLAPLQETQYF

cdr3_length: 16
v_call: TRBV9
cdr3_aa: CASSVAGTPVLYEQYF

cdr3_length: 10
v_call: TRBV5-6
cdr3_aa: CASSLVGYTF

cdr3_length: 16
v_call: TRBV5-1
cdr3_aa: CASSLDRLAGTGELFF

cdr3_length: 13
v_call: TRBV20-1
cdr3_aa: CSAIGDQNNEQFF

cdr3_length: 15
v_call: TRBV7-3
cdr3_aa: CASSSSGGLQETQYF

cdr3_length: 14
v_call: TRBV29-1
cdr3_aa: CSPASGACQETQYF

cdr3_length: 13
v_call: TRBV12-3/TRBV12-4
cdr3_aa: CASSPGGAYEQYF

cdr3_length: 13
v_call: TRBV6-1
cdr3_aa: CASSAVFDQPQHF

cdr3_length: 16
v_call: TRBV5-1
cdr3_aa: CASSPDSRGGGDTQYF